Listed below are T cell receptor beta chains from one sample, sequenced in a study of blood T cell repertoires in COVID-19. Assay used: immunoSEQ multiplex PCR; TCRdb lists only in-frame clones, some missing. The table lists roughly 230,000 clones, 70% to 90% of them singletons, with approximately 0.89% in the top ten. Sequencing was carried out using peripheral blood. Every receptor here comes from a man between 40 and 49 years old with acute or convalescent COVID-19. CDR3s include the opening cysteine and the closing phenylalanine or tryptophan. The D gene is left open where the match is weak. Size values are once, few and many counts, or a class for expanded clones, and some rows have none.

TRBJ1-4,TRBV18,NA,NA,CASSPPTVGTNEKLFF,TGTGCCAGCTCACCACCCACAGTCGGAACTAATGAAAAACTGTTTTTT
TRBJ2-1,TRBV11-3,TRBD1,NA,CASSPGQGASNEQFF,TGTGCCAGCAGCCCCGGACAGGGGGCTAGTAATGAGCAGTTCTTC
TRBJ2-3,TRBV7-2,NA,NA,CASSLTIRGTDTQYF,TGTGCCAGCAGTCTCACAATTCGGGGAACAGATACGCAGTATTTT
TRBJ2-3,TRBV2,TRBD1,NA,CASSVPGQGTDTQYF,TGTGCCAGCAGCGTACCGGGACAGGGAACAGATACGCAGTATTTT
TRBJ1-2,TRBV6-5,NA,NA,CASSSPEYGYTF,TGTGCCAGCAGCTCCCCGGAGTATGGCTACACCTTC
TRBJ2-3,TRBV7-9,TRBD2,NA,CASSLVYSGATDTQYF,TGTGCCAGCAGCTTAGTGTACAGCGGGGCCACAGATACGCAGTATTTT
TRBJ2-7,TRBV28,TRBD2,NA,CASSSRTSGAPYEQYF,TGTGCCAGCAGTTCTAGGACTAGCGGGGCTCCCTACGAGCAGTACTTC
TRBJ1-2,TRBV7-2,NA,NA,CASSLVNYGYTF,TGTGCCAGCAGCTTAGTAAACTATGGCTACACCTTC
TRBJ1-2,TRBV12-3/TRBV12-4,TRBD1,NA,CAPKGQPYGYTF,TGTGCCCCCAAGGGACAGCCCTATGGCTACACCTTC
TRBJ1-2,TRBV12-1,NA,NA,CASSLGAGGSYGYTF,TGTGCCAGCAGCTTAGGTGCAGGAGGAAGCTATGGCTACACCTTC
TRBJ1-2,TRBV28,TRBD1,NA,CASSSTGSGGYGYTF,TGTGCCAGCAGTTCGACAGGCTCAGGGGGCTATGGCTACACCTTC
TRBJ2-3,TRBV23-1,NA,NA,CASSPGHSTDTQYF,TGCGCCAGCAGTCCGGGACACAGCACAGATACGCAGTATTTT
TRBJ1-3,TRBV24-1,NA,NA,CATSDAGDISGNTIYF,TGTGCCACCAGTGATGCAGGGGATATCTCTGGAAACACCATATATTTT
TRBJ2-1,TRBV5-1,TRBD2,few,CASSLDPSGASSSYNEQFF,TGCGCCAGCAGCTTGGATCCTAGCGGGGCCTCCAGCTCCTACAATGAGCAGTTCTTC
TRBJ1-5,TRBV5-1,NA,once,CASSLAGNQPQHF,TGCGCCAGCAGCCTAGCGGGGAATCAGCCCCAGCATTTT
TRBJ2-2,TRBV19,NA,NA,CASSIDYRVPGELFF,TGTGCCAGTAGTATAGATTACAGGGTTCCAGGGGAGCTGTTTTTT
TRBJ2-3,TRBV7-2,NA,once,CASSLGGGGKDTQYF,TGTGCCAGCAGCTTAGGGGGGGGCGGAAAAGATACGCAGTATTTT
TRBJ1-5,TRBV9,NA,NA,CASSVDSGQPQHF,TGTGCCAGCAGCGTAGACTCCGGGCAGCCCCAGCATTTT
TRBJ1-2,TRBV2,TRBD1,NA,CAHRDSANYGYTF,TGTGCGCACAGGGACAGCGCTAACTATGGCTACACCTTC
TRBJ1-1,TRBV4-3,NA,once,CASSQVGQPEAFF,TGCGCCAGCAGCCAAGTAGGACAGCCTGAAGCTTTCTTT
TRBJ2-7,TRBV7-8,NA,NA,CASSPPARIGSYEQYF,TGTGCCAGCAGCCCGCCTGCGAGGATTGGGTCCTACGAGCAGTACTTC
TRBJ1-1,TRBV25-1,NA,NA,CAPRDTENTEAFF,TGTGCCCCCCGGGACACTGAGAACACTGAAGCTTTCTTT
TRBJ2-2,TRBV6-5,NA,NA,CASSYRRGSTGELFF,TGTGCCAGCAGTTACCGTCGGGGGTCCACCGGGGAGCTGTTTTTT